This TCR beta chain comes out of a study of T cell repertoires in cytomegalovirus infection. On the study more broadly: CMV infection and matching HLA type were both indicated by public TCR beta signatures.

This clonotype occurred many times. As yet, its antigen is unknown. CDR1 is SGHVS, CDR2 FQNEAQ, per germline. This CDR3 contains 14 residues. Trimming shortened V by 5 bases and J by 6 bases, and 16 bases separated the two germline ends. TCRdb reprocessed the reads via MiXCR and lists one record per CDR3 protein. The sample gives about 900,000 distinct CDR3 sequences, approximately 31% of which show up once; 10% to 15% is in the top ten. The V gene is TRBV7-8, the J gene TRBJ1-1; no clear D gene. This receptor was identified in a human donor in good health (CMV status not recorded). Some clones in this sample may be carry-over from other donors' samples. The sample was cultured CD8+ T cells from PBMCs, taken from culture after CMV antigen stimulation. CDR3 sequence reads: CASSPLDLSPEAFF. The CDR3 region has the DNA TGTGCCAGCAGCCCCCTTGATCTGAGCCCTGAAGCTTTCTTT.